Listed below are T cell receptor beta chains from one sample, sequenced in a study of cytomegalovirus exposure and HLA in healthy donors. TCRdb's copy holds only in-frame clones and misses some; the assay was immunoSEQ multiplex PCR. The sample lists fewer than 150,000 clones, over 70% occurring once. Sequenced input: PBMCs. The origin of the receptors is a man aged 30-40 years in good health and CMV-seronegative. Both conserved end residues are part of each CDR3. Fields, in order: D gene, J gene, clone size, CDR3 length, V gene, CDR3 protein, CDR3 DNA. A D gene is named only where the DNA matches it firmly. The size of a clone is reported for some rows only, either as once, few or many, or as a class for expanded clones.

D: NA; J: TRBJ2-5; size: NA; length: 11; V: TRBV28; CDR3: CASNRQETQYF; DNA: TGTGCCAGCAACAGGCAAGAGACCCAGTACTTC
D: TRBD1; J: TRBJ2-7; size: NA; length: 12; V: TRBV30; CDR3: CAWTRDSYEQYF; DNA: TGTGCCTGGACCAGGGACAGCTACGAGCAGTACTTC
D: NA; J: TRBJ2-3; size: NA; length: 12; V: TRBV7-9; CDR3: CASSLSGYVQYF; DNA: TGTGCCAGCAGCTTATCCGGGTACGTGCAGTATTTT
D: NA; J: TRBJ1-1; size: NA; length: 13; V: TRBV28; CDR3: CATKRGSRTEAFF; DNA: TGTGCCACCAAAAGGGGGAGTAGGACTGAAGCTTTCTTT
D: NA; J: TRBJ2-1; size: NA; length: 14; V: TRBV11-2; CDR3: CASSLEGSTGQEFF; DNA: TGTGCCAGCAGCTTAGAGGGTTCCACCGGCCAGGAGTTCTTC
D: NA; J: TRBJ2-7; size: NA; length: 15; V: TRBV9; CDR3: CASSVGFGVSYEQYF; DNA: TGTGCCAGCAGCGTAGGGTTCGGAGTCTCCTACGAGCAGTACTTC
D: TRBD1; J: TRBJ2-7; size: few; length: 15; V: TRBV27; CDR3: CASSLLGGASYEQYF; DNA: TGTGCCAGCAGTTTGTTAGGGGGCGCCTCCTACGAGCAGTACTTC
D: NA; J: TRBJ2-2; size: NA; length: 13; V: TRBV30; CDR3: CAWSVSGTGELFF; DNA: TGTGCCTGGAGTGTTTCAGGGACCGGGGAGCTGTTTTTT
D: TRBD1; J: TRBJ2-2; size: NA; length: 16; V: TRBV4-1; CDR3: CASSQGTALATGELFF; DNA: TGCGCCAGCAGCCAGGGGACAGCACTTGCCACCGGGGAGCTGTTTTTT
D: NA; J: TRBJ2-7; size: few; length: 14; V: TRBV4-2; CDR3: CASSQAGTDYEQYF; DNA: TGTGCCAGCAGCCAAGCAGGAACGGACTACGAGCAGTACTTC
D: NA; J: TRBJ2-7; size: NA; length: 12; V: TRBV5-1; CDR3: CASSFSYYEQYF; DNA: TGCGCCAGCAGCTTTAGCTACTACGAGCAGTACTTC
D: TRBD2; J: TRBJ2-5; size: NA; length: 13; V: TRBV18; CDR3: CASSPGGEETQYF; DNA: TGTGCCAGCTCACCAGGGGGGGAAGAGACCCAGTACTTC
D: NA; J: TRBJ2-2; size: NA; length: 15; V: TRBV28; CDR3: CASTLTGARWGELFF; DNA: TGTGCCAGCACCCTGACTGGGGCAAGGTGGGGGGAGCTGTTTTTT
D: NA; J: TRBJ2-1; size: NA; length: 13; V: TRBV5-4; CDR3: CASSLWGVNEQFF; DNA: TGTGCCAGCAGCTTGTGGGGAGTGAATGAGCAGTTCTTC
D: TRBD1; J: TRBJ1-1; size: NA; length: 17; V: TRBV4-1; CDR3: CASSQDQGAERDTEAFF; DNA: TGCGCCAGCAGCCAAGATCAGGGGGCGGAGAGGGATACTGAAGCTTTCTTT
D: NA; J: TRBJ1-2; size: NA; length: 13; V: TRBV19; CDR3: CASRKGGGNGYTF; DNA: TGTGCCAGTAGGAAAGGGGGGGGTAACGGCTACACCTTC
D: NA; J: TRBJ2-6; size: few; length: 20; V: TRBV19; CDR3: CASSIAFRRGRGSGANVLTF; DNA: TGTGCCAGTAGTATCGCTTTCCGAAGGGGTAGGGGCTCTGGGGCCAACGTCCTGACTTTC
D: NA; J: TRBJ1-2; size: NA; length: 13; V: TRBV6-5; CDR3: CASSNTPRGGYTF; DNA: TGTGCCAGCAGCAACACCCCCCGAGGTGGCTACACCTTC
D: TRBD1; J: TRBJ1-1; size: NA; length: 13; V: TRBV2; CDR3: CASSTGVAVEAFF; DNA: TGTGCCAGCAGTACAGGGGTCGCGGTTGAAGCTTTCTTT
D: NA; J: TRBJ1-5; size: NA; length: 15; V: TRBV18; CDR3: CASSLGQYSNQPQHF; DNA: TGTGCCAGCTCACTCGGACAATATAGCAATCAGCCCCAGCATTTT
D: TRBD1; J: TRBJ1-1; size: few; length: 14; V: TRBV6-1; CDR3: CASRLGTANTEAFF; DNA: TGTGCCAGCAGGCTAGGGACAGCGAACACTGAAGCTTTCTTT
D: TRBD2; J: TRBJ2-7; size: NA; length: 15; V: TRBV9; CDR3: CASSVEGLAGGEQYF; DNA: TGTGCCAGCAGCGTAGAAGGACTAGCGGGGGGCGAGCAGTACTTC
D: NA; J: TRBJ2-6; size: once; length: 19; V: TRBV10-3; CDR3: CAISEYTESGASGANVLTF; DNA: TGTGCCATCAGTGAGTATACAGAAAGTGGGGCCTCTGGGGCCAACGTCCTGACTTTC
D: TRBD2; J: TRBJ2-1; size: NA; length: 14; V: TRBV29-1; CDR3: CSVVPSGYYNEQFF; DNA: TGCAGCGTTGTCCCTAGCGGGTACTACAATGAGCAGTTCTTC
D: NA; J: TRBJ1-1; size: NA; length: 13; V: TRBV7-2; CDR3: CASSLIRWSEAFF; DNA: TGTGCCAGCAGCTTAATTCGCTGGAGTGAAGCTTTCTTT
D: TRBD1; J: TRBJ1-1; size: NA; length: 16; V: TRBV5-1; CDR3: CASSVTVTGVRTEAFF; DNA: TGCGCCAGCAGCGTTACCGTGACAGGGGTAAGAACTGAAGCTTTCTTT
D: NA; J: TRBJ2-1; size: NA; length: 12; V: TRBV7-9; CDR3: CASSLEPGEQFF; DNA: TGTGCCAGCAGCTTAGAGCCCGGGGAGCAGTTCTTC
D: TRBD1; J: TRBJ2-1; size: NA; length: 13; V: TRBV5-1; CDR3: CASSSTGSDEQFF; DNA: TGCGCCAGCAGCTCGACAGGGTCCGATGAGCAGTTCTTC
D: TRBD1; J: TRBJ1-2; size: NA; length: 17; V: TRBV7-2; CDR3: CASSLVGAGQGEGGYTF; DNA: TGTGCCAGCAGCTTAGTTGGGGCCGGACAGGGGGAAGGCGGCTACACCTTC
D: NA; J: TRBJ2-7; size: NA; length: 13; V: TRBV4-3; CDR3: CASSQVRSHEQYF; DNA: TGCGCCAGCAGCCAAGTGAGGAGTCACGAGCAGTACTTC
D: NA; J: TRBJ2-6; size: NA; length: 16; V: TRBV6-5; CDR3: CASSYGGGSGANVLTF; DNA: TGTGCCAGCAGTTACGGCGGTGGCTCTGGGGCCAACGTCCTGACTTTC
D: NA; J: TRBJ1-1; size: NA; length: 13; V: TRBV9; CDR3: CASSVVYSHPDTF; DNA: TGTGCCAGCAGCGTAGTTTACAGCCACCCGGACACATTT
D: TRBD2; J: TRBJ2-7; size: NA; length: 16; V: TRBV28; CDR3: CASLNHGTSGLYEQYF; DNA: TGTGCCAGCTTAAATCACGGGACTAGCGGATTATACGAGCAGTACTTC
D: TRBD1; J: TRBJ1-2; size: NA; length: 16; V: TRBV29-1; CDR3: CSVEDQMNRGIGGYTF; DNA: TGCAGCGTTGAAGATCAAATGAACAGGGGAATAGGGGGCTACACCTTC
D: NA; J: TRBJ1-1; size: once; length: 12; V: TRBV30; CDR3: CAWSVGGTEAFF; DNA: TGTGCCTGGAGTGTCGGGGGGACTGAAGCTTTCTTT
D: NA; J: TRBJ2-5; size: NA; length: 14; V: TRBV7-3; CDR3: CASSFGRDQETQYF; DNA: TGTGCCAGCAGCTTTGGGCGGGACCAAGAGACCCAGTACTTC
D: TRBD2; J: TRBJ2-2; size: NA; length: 17; V: TRBV4-1; CDR3: CASSTLAGGENTGELFF; DNA: TGCGCCAGCAGTACACTAGCGGGGGGAGAAAACACCGGGGAGCTGTTTTTT
D: NA; J: TRBJ2-7; size: NA; length: 11; V: TRBV5-4; CDR3: CASSHSYEQYF; DNA: TGTGCCAGCAGCCACTCCTACGAGCAGTACTTC
D: TRBD2; J: TRBJ2-7; size: once; length: 16; V: TRBV28; CDR3: CASSSQWGGGSYEQYF; DNA: TGTGCCAGCAGTTCTCAATGGGGGGGAGGGTCCTACGAGCAGTACTTC
D: NA; J: TRBJ2-1; size: NA; length: 11; V: TRBV30; CDR3: CAWSRGREQFF; DNA: TGTGCCTGGAGTAGGGGCCGCGAGCAGTTCTTC
D: TRBD1; J: TRBJ2-2; size: NA; length: 13; V: TRBV9; CDR3: CASSSYRGGELFF; DNA: TGTGCCAGCAGTTCCTACAGGGGAGGGGAGCTGTTTTTT
D: NA; J: TRBJ2-7; size: NA; length: 14; V: TRBV11-3; CDR3: CASSLGASSYEQYF; DNA: TGTGCCAGCAGCCTAGGGGCCAGCTCCTACGAGCAGTACTTC
D: TRBD1; J: TRBJ1-3; size: NA; length: 15; V: TRBV5-4; CDR3: CASSLEGQAGNTIYF; DNA: TGTGCCAGCAGCTTGGAGGGACAGGCTGGAAACACCATATATTTT
D: TRBD1; J: TRBJ2-3; size: once; length: 15; V: TRBV6-5; CDR3: CASSYGGQGARMQYF; DNA: TGTGCCAGCAGTTACGGGGGACAGGGGGCGAGGATGCAGTATTTT
D: TRBD2; J: TRBJ2-7; size: few; length: 14; V: TRBV5-4; CDR3: CASSSRGGHYEQYF; DNA: TGTGCCAGCAGCTCCCGGGGGGGCCACTACGAGCAGTACTTC
D: NA; J: TRBJ1-6; size: NA; length: 16; V: TRBV27; CDR3: CASRVTAVSLIAPLHF; DNA: TGTGCCAGCAGGGTGACAGCCGTATCCCTAATTGCACCCCTCCACTTT
D: TRBD1; J: TRBJ1-4; size: NA; length: 14; V: TRBV9; CDR3: CASSLGTANEKLFF; DNA: TGTGCCAGCAGCCTTGGGACAGCGAATGAAAAACTGTTTTTT
D: NA; J: TRBJ1-1; size: NA; length: 13; V: TRBV6-5; CDR3: CASRMGRTQLGFF; DNA: TGTGCCAGCAGGATGGGCCGGACACAATTAGGTTTCTTT
D: NA; J: TRBJ2-1; size: NA; length: 14; V: TRBV7-2; CDR3: CASGDTGWDNEQFF; DNA: TGTGCCAGCGGTGACACAGGGTGGGACAATGAGCAGTTCTTC
D: NA; J: TRBJ1-1; size: NA; length: 13; V: TRBV7-2; CDR3: CASSFQWNTEAFF; DNA: TGTGCCAGCAGCTTCCAATGGAACACTGAAGCTTTCTTT
D: TRBD2; J: TRBJ2-2; size: NA; length: 18; V: TRBV4-2; CDR3: CASSQEGPGLAGFGELFF; DNA: TGTGCCAGCAGCCAAGAGGGCCCGGGACTAGCGGGGTTCGGGGAGCTGTTTTTT
D: NA; J: TRBJ1-1; size: NA; length: 15; V: TRBV11-2; CDR3: CASSLDHRPNTEAFF; DNA: TGTGCCAGCAGCTTAGATCACAGGCCGAACACTGAAGCTTTCTTT
D: NA; J: TRBJ2-5; size: few; length: 12; V: TRBV29-1; CDR3: CSARTAEETQYF; DNA: TGCAGCGCGAGGACAGCCGAAGAGACCCAGTACTTC